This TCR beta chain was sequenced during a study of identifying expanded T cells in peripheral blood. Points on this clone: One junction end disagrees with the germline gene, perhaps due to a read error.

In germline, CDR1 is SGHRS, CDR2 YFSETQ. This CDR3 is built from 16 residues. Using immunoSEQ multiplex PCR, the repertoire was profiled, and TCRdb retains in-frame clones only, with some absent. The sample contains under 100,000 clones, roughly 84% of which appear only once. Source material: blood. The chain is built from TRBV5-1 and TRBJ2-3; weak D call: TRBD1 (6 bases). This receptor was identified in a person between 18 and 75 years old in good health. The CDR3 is CASSPFGQISIDTQYF. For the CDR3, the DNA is TGCGCCAGCAGCCCCTTCGGACAGATAAGCATAGATACGCAGTATTTT.